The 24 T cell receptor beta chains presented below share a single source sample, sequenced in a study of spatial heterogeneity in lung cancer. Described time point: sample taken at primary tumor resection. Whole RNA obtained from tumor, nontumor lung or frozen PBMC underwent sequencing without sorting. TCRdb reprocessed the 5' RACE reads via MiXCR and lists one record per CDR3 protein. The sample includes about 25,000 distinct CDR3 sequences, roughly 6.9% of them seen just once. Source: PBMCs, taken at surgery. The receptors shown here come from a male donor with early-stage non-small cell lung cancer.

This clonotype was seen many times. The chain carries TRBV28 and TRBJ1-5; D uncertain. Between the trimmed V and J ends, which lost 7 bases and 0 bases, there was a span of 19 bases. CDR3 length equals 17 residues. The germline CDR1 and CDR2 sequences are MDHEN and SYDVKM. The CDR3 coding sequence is TGTGCCAGCATCACTAGAAGTACGGCGGCTAGCAATCAGCCCCAGCATTTT. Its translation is CASITRSTAASNQPQHF.

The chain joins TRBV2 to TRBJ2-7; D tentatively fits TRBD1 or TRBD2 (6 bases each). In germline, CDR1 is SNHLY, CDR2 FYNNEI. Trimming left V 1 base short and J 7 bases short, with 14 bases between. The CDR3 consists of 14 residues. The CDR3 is CASSEVGGAREQYF. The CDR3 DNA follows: TGTGCCAGCAGTGAAGTGGGGGGCGCAAGGGAGCAGTACTTC.

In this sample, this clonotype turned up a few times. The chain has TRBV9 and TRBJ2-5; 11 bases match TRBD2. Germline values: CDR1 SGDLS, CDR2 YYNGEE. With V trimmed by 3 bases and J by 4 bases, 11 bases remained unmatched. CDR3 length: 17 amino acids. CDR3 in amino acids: CASSGPDTSGRGETQYF. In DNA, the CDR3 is TGTGCCAGCAGCGGACCCGATACTAGCGGGAGAGGAGAGACCCAGTACTTC.

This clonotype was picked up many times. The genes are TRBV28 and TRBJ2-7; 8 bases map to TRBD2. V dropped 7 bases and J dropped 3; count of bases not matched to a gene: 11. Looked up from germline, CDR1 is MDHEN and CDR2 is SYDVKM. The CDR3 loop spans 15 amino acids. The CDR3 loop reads CASKSPSGGLYEQYF. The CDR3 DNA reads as TGTGCCAGCAAGAGTCCCAGCGGGGGCCTCTACGAGCAGTACTTC.

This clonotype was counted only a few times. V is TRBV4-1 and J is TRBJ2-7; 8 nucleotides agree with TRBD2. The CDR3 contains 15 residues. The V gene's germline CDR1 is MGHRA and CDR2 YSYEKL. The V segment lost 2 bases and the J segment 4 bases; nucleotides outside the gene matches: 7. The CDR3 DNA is TGCGCCAGCAGCCAATTGTCTAGCGGGCAGTACGAGCAGTACTTC. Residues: CASSQLSSGQYEQYF.

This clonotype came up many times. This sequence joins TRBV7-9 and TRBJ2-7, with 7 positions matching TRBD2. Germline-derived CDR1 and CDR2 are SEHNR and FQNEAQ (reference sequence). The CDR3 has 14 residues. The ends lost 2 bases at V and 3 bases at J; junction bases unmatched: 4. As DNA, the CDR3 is TGTGCCAGCAGCTTAATCTCTAGCGGCTACGAGCAGTACTTC. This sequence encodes CASSLISSGYEQYF.

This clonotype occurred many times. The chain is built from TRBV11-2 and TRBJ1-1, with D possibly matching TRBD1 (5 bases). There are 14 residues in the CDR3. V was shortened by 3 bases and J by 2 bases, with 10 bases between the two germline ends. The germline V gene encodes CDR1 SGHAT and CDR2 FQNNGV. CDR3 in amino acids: CASSFSRGNTEAFF. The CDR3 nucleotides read TGTGCCAGCAGCTTTAGTAGGGGAAACACTGAAGCTTTCTTT.

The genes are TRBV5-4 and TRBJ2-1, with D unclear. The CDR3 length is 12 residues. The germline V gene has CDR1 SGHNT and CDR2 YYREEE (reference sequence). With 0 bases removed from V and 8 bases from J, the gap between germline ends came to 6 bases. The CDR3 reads CASSLGTDEQFF. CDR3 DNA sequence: TGTGCCAGCAGCTTGGGGACCGATGAGCAGTTCTTC.

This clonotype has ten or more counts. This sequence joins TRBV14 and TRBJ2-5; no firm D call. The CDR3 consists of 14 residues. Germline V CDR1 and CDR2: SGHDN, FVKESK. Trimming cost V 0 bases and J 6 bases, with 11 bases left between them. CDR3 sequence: CASSQDLTFKTQYF. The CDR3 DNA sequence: TGTGCCAGCAGCCAAGATCTGACCTTCAAGACCCAGTACTTC.

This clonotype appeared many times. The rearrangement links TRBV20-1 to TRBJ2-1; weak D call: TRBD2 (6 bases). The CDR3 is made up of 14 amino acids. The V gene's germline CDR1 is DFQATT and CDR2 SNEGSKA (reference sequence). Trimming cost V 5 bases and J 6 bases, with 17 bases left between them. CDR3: CSAAALGLFNEQFF. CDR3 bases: TGCAGTGCTGCCGCGTTGGGACTTTTCAATGAGCAGTTCTTC.

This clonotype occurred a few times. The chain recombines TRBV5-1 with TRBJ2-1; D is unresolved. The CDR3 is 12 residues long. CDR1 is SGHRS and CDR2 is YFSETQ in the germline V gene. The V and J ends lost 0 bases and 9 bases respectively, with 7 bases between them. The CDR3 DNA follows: TGCGCCAGCAGCTTGGGGAGCTTTGAGCAGTTCTTC. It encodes CASSLGSFEQFF.

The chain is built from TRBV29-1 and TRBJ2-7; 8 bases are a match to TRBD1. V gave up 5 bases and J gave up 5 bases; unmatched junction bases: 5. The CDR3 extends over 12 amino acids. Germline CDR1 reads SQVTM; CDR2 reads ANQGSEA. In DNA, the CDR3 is TGCAGCGTTAAGGACAGGGACGACGAGCAGTACTTC. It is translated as CSVKDRDDEQYF.

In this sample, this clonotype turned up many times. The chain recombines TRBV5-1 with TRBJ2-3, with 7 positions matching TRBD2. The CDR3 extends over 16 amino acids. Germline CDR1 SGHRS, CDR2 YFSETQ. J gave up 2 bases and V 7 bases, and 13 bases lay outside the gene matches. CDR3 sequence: CASAPGASGFTDTQYF. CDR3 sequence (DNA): TGCGCCAGCGCCCCGGGTGCTAGCGGATTCACAGATACGCAGTATTTT.

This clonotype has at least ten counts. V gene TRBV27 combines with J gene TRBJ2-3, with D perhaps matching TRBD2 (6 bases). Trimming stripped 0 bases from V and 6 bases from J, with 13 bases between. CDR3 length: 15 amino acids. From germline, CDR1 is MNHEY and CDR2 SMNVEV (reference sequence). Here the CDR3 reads CASSLSPLATDTQYF. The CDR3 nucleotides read TGTGCCAGCAGTTTATCGCCACTAGCAACGGATACGCAGTATTTT.

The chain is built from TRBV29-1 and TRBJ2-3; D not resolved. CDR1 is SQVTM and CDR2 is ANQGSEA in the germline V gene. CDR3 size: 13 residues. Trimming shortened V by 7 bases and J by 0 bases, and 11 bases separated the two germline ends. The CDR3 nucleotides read TGCAGCGCACTACATGGTAGCACAGATACGCAGTATTTT. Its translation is CSALHGSTDTQYF.

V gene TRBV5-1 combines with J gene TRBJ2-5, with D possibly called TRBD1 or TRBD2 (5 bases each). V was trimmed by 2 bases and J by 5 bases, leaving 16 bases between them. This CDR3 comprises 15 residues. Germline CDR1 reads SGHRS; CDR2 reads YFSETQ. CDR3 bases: TGCGCCAGCAGCTTCGCCCGGACAACGGGGGAGACCCAGTACTTC. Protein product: CASSFARTTGETQYF.

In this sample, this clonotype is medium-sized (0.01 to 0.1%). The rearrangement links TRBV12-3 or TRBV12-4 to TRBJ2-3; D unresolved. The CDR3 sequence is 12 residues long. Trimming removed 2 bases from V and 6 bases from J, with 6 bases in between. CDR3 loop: CASSLSRDTQYF. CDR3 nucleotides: TGTGCCAGCAGTTTAAGCAGGGATACGCAGTATTTT.

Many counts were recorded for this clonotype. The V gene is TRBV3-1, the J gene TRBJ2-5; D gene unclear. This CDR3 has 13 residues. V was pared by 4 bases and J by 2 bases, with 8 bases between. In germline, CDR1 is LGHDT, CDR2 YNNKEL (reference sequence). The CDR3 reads CASSPGLQETQYF. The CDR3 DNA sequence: TGTGCCAGCAGCCCCGGGCTGCAAGAGACCCAGTACTTC.

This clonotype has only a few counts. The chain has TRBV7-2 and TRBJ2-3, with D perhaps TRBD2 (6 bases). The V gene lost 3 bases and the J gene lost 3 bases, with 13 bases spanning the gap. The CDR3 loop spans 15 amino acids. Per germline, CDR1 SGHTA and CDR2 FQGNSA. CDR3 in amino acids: CASSLGGQMTDTQYF. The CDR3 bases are TGTGCCAGCAGCTTGGGGGGTCAGATGACAGATACGCAGTATTTT.

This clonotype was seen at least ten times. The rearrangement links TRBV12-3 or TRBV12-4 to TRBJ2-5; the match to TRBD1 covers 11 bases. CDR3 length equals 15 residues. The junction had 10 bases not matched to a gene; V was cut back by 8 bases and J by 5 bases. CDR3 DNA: TGTGCCAGCGCTTCTGGGACAGGGGGACGGGAGACCCAGTACTTC. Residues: CASASGTGGRETQYF.

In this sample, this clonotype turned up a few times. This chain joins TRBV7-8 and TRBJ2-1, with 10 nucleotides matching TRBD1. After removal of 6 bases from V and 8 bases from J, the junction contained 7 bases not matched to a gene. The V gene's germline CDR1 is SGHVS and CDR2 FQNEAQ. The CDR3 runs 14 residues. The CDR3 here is CASRPGTGDDEQFF. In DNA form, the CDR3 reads TGTGCCAGCAGACCCGGGACAGGGGATGATGAGCAGTTCTTC.

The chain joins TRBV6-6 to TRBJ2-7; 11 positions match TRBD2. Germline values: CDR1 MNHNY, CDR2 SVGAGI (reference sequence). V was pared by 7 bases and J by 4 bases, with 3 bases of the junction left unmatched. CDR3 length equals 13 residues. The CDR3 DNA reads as TGTGCCAGCACAGCTAGCGGGAGGTACGAGCAGTACTTC. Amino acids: CASTASGRYEQYF.

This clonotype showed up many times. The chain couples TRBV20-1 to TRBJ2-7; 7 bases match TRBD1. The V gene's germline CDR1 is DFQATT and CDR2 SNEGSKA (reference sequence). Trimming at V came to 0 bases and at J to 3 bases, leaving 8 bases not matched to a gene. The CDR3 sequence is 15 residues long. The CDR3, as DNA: TGCAGTGCTAGAGATGGGTCAGGGGGAGTCTACGAGCAGTACTTC. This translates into CSARDGSGGVYEQYF.

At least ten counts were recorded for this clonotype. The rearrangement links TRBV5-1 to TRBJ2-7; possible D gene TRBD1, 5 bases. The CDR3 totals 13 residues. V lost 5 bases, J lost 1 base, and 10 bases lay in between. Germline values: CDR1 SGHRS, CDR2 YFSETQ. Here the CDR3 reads CASRETVSYEQYF. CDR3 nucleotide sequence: TGCGCCAGCAGAGAGACAGTATCCTACGAGCAGTACTTC.